The 19 T cell receptor beta chains given below trace back to one sample, sequenced in a study of T cell responses to AZD1222 COVID-19 vaccine. This table comes from immunoSEQ multiplex PCR, and its TCRdb copy is limited to in-frame clones, with some not included. The table records 150,000 or so clones, 65% to 90% of them present only once. The sequencing used peripheral blood, collected on day 0 of AZD1222 vaccination. The source is an adult in good health.

V gene TRBV9 combines with J gene TRBJ1-3; D ambiguous. The CDR3 has 15 residues. Germline V lookup: CDR1 SGDLS, CDR2 YYNGEE. V dropped 7 bases and J dropped 0 bases, with 14 bases sitting between them. CDR3 in amino acids: CASSRGRDSGNTIYF. The CDR3 DNA reads TGTGCCAGCTCGAGAGGCCGGGACTCTGGAAACACCATATATTTT.

The chain couples TRBV6-6 to TRBJ1-5, with TRBD1 as a possible D gene (6 bases). The V gene's germline CDR1 is MNHNY and CDR2 SVGAGI (reference sequence). V gave up 1 base and J gave up 7 bases, with 11 bases separating them. The CDR3 runs 14 residues. The CDR3 reads CASSYYRGPQPQHF. Here the CDR3 DNA reads TGTGCCAGCAGTTACTATCGGGGGCCCCAGCCCCAGCATTTT.

The gene calls are TRBV6-5 and TRBJ2-1, with 7 bases aligning to TRBD2. The CDR3 totals 15 residues. The V segment lost 0 bases and the J segment 6 bases; nucleotides outside the gene matches: 5. CDR1 MNHEY and CDR2 SVGAGI come from the germline V gene. CDR3 sequence reads: CASSYSEGGGNEQFF. CDR3 bases: TGTGCCAGCAGTTACTCCGAGGGCGGGGGCAATGAGCAGTTCTTC.

The chain employs TRBV18 and TRBJ2-7, with D possibly being TRBD1 or TRBD2 (5 bases each). V was trimmed by 3 bases and J by 3 bases, leaving 18 bases between them. The CDR3 spans 16 residues. Per the germline V gene, CDR1 is KGHSH and CDR2 is LQKENI. In DNA, the CDR3 is TGTGCCAGCTCACCTACTGTCGGGACGGGGATCTACGAGCAGTACTTC. It yields the protein CASSPTVGTGIYEQYF.

The V call is TRBV11-2, the J call TRBJ2-1; D gene unclear. Germline CDR1 SGHAT, CDR2 FQNNGV. V gave up 0 bases and J gave up 3 bases, with 15 bases separating them. This CDR3 comprises 17 residues. CDR3 amino acids: CASSLEGFYNLYNEQFF. CDR3 sequence (DNA): TGTGCCAGCAGCTTAGAAGGATTTTACAATCTCTACAATGAGCAGTTCTTC.

This chain joins TRBV9 and TRBJ2-5; TRBD1 or TRBD2 may be the D gene (6 bases each). V lost 4 bases, J lost 4 bases, and 17 bases lay in between. CDR1 and CDR2 (germline): SGDLS, YYNGEE. This CDR3 contains 15 residues. CDR3 bases: TGTGCCAGCAGCTCCCAACAGGAGGGGGGAGAGACCCAGTACTTC. Translating gives CASSSQQEGGETQYF.

The chain combines TRBV28 with TRBJ1-2; a possible D gene is TRBD1 (5 bases). The germline gives CDR1 MDHEN, CDR2 SYDVKM. This CDR3 spans 14 amino acids. The V end lost 5 bases, the J end lost 5 bases, and 15 bases lay between the germline ends. Here the CDR3 reads CASSARAAYYGYTF. The CDR3 region has the DNA TGTGCCAGCAGTGCCAGGGCGGCCTATTATGGCTACACCTTC.

The chain couples TRBV7-9 to TRBJ1-1, with a possible D match to TRBD1 (6 bases). The CDR3 has 15 residues. Per germline, CDR1 SEHNR and CDR2 FQNEAQ (reference sequence). Trimming took 5 bases from V and 4 from J, leaving 17 bases between them. For the CDR3, the DNA is TGTGCCAGCAGCACCCAACAGGGCTTGGGCACTGAAGCTTTCTTT. Encoded protein: CASSTQQGLGTEAFF.

The V call is TRBV7-2, the J call TRBJ1-5; D may be TRBD1 (6 bases). Germline loops: CDR1 SGHTA, CDR2 FQGNSA. This CDR3 spans 14 amino acids. Trimming stripped 4 bases from V and 1 base from J, with 8 bases between. CDR3 in DNA: TGTGCCAGCAGCTCGCAGGGGAGCAATCAGCCCCAGCATTTT. Its protein is CASSSQGSNQPQHF.

V usage is TRBV5-6 and J usage is TRBJ1-2; D not certain. The CDR3 consists of 14 residues. Trimming took 5 bases from V and 8 from J, leaving 19 bases between them. Germline CDR1 and CDR2: SGHDT and YYEEEE. CDR3 sequence: CASRLEGLWVGYTF. The CDR3 region has the DNA TGTGCCAGCAGACTTGAGGGCCTCTGGGTAGGCTACACCTTC.

The rearrangement uses TRBV11-2 and TRBJ1-1; D gene uncertain. The CDR3 contains 14 residues. V was pared by 1 base and J by 8 bases, with 14 bases between. Germline loops: CDR1 SGHAT, CDR2 FQNNGV. This CDR3 reads CASSLGLGGYEAFF. CDR3 nucleotide sequence: TGTGCCAGCAGCTTAGGGCTTGGTGGGTACGAAGCTTTCTTT.

The chain is built from TRBV6-1 and TRBJ2-7; D possibly corresponds to TRBD1 (5 bases). In germline, CDR1 is MNHNS, CDR2 SASEGT. Deletions cut 1 base from V and 1 base from J, with 11 bases between. The CDR3 has 15 residues. CDR3 DNA: TGTGCCAGCAGTGAAGGGTCAGGGTTTTCCTACGAGCAGTACTTC. This encodes CASSEGSGFSYEQYF.

The V and J genes are TRBV7-2 and TRBJ1-6, with 7 bases matching TRBD1. The CDR3 has 15 residues. Germline-derived CDR1 and CDR2 are SGHTA and FQGNSA. Trimming at V came to 3 bases and at J to 7 bases, leaving 6 bases not matched to a gene. CDR3 in amino acids: CASSFLETGNSPLHF. As DNA, the CDR3 is TGTGCCAGCAGCTTCCTAGAGACAGGGAATTCACCCCTCCACTTT.

The chain uses TRBV2 and TRBJ2-5, with D possibly being TRBD2 (6 bases). This CDR3 has 16 amino acids. Deletions cut 6 bases from V and 1 base from J, with 18 bases between. Germline CDR1 is SNHLY and CDR2 is FYNNEI. CDR3 sequence (DNA): TGTGCCAGCAGCAATCGGGGACTGACACTCCAAGAGACCCAGTACTTC. Its translation is CASSNRGLTLQETQYF.

The chain combines TRBV20-1 with TRBJ2-4; D remains ambiguous. Germline values: CDR1 DFQATT, CDR2 SNEGSKA (reference sequence). The CDR3 runs to 11 residues. The V end lost 5 bases, the J end lost 7 bases, and 9 bases lay between the germline ends. The CDR3 DNA reads as TGCAGTGCTGGACCACAGAACATTCAGTACTTC. This encodes CSAGPQNIQYF.

In this sample, this clone turned up a few times. The rearrangement joins TRBV7-9 to TRBJ2-1; tentatively, D is TRBD1 (6 bases). The germline CDR1 and CDR2 sequences are SEHNR and FQNEAQ (reference sequence). The germline V and J ends were trimmed by 2 bases and 7 bases, with 12 bases remaining between them. The CDR3 runs to 14 residues. The CDR3 region is CASSLFQGQNEQFF. The CDR3 bases are TGTGCCAGCAGCTTATTTCAGGGGCAGAATGAGCAGTTCTTC.

The genes are TRBV6-6 and TRBJ2-4, with 10 bases identical to TRBD2. The CDR3 has 16 amino acids. Germline V gene lookup returns CDR1 MNHNY and CDR2 SVGAGI (reference sequence). The V segment lost 6 bases and the J segment 3 bases; nucleotides outside the gene matches: 8. CDR3 in DNA: TGTGCCAGCAGCAATAGCGGGGGGCAGGGCAAAAACATTCAGTACTTC. It codes for CASSNSGGQGKNIQYF.

The chain is built from TRBV7-3 and TRBJ2-3; TRBD2 matches at 8 bases. This CDR3 is built from 14 residues. Looked up from germline, CDR1 is SGHTA and CDR2 is FQGTGA. Unmatched junction bases numbered 0, after V lost 3 bases and J lost 1 base. CDR3 loop: CASSFGGGTDTQYF. The CDR3 DNA follows: TGTGCCAGCAGCTTCGGGGGGGGCACAGATACGCAGTATTTT.

The chain carries TRBV30 and TRBJ1-2; D is perhaps TRBD1 (5 bases). The CDR3 loop spans 16 amino acids. The germline V gene encodes CDR1 GTSNPN and CDR2 SVGIG (reference sequence). Trimming cost V 4 bases and J 1 base, with 19 bases left between them. The CDR3 region has the DNA TGTGCCTGGACACAGGTGGGGGGGTTCGTTAACTATGGCTACACCTTC. Its translation: CAWTQVGGFVNYGYTF.